The 6 T cell receptor beta chains below were found in one sample sequenced in a study of CD8+ T cells in alopecia areata. RNA, once extracted, was reverse transcribed into cDNA for use as the sequencing template. Repertoires were generated with immunoSEQ multiplex PCR, while TCRdb's copy carries only in-frame clones and drops some. The data show about 270,000 clones, with none appearing a single time. Combined cutaneous lymph node cells underwent sorting by CD4, CD8alpha, NKG2D, NKG2ACE and additional markers. The sample consisted of CD4+ T cells sorted from a lymph node. The receptor source for this set is a C3H/HeJ mouse with alopecia areata. This line is of MHC haplotype H2-k.

Concerning this clone: Mouse germline and gene names are used. The CDR3 end falls 4 residues outside the read, so it is completed with the germline J gene. The gene calls are TRBV13-1 and TRBJ2-1; TRBD2 matches 8 bases. The germline V gene has CDR1 NSHNY and CDR2 SYGAGN. CDR3 length: 15 amino acids. Trimming removed 3 bases from V and 3 bases from J; junction bases left unmatched: 5. The part of the CDR3 DNA that was read is TGTGCCAGCAGTGGGGTACTGGGGGCCTATGCT. Protein: CASSGVLGAYA. The whole CDR3 protein is CASSGVLGAYAEQFF.

This clone was detected only a few times. The germline and genes are mouse ones. The read terminates 4 residues before the CDR3 end, so the remaining end is supplied by the germline J gene. The gene calls are TRBV31 and TRBJ1-2; no reliable D call. V was pared by 4 bases and J by 0 bases, with 3 bases between. The CDR3 is 11 amino acids. In germline, CDR1 is GKSSPN, CDR2 SITVG. The sequenced part of the CDR3 DNA is TGTGCCTGGACTCCAAACTCC. Translating gives CAWTPNS. The full CDR3 protein reads CAWTPNSDYTF.

This clone was observed a few times. The listed genes are named as in mouse. With the read ending 3 residues before the CDR3 end, the germline J gene is used to fill in that end. Other DNA sequences in the same sample also yield this CDR3. The chain recombines TRBV1 with TRBJ1-6; 9 bases align to TRBD1. TRBJ1-6 is annotated as an ORF whose role is uncertain. The CDR3 consists of 16 residues. With 3 bases clipped from V and 3 bases from J, the junction kept 3 bases outside the gene matches. CDR1 and CDR2 from the germline V gene are NSQYPW and LRSPGD (reference sequence). The CDR3 DNA, read in part, is TGCACCTGCAGTGCTCCGGGACAGGGCTATAATTCGCCC. Protein: CTCSAPGQGYNSP. The whole CDR3 is CTCSAPGQGYNSPLYF.

Of note for this clone: Gene names refer to mouse genes. Read sequence stops 4 residues before the CDR3 end, and the germline J gene provides the missing end. Different DNA sequences within this sample yield the same CDR3. This chain uses TRBV13-2 with TRBJ2-2, with D possibly matching TRBD1 (6 bases). Germline CDR1 reads NNHNN; CDR2 reads SYGAGS (reference sequence). V lost 0 bases, J lost 3 bases, and 9 bases lay in between. The CDR3 length is 15 residues. The CDR3 loop reads CASGDANRDTGQLYF. The CDR3 DNA, read in part, is TGTGCCAGCGGTGATGCTAACAGGGACACCGGG.

Comment on this clone: Gene and germline names: mouse. The CDR3 end is not reached by the read, which stops 4 residues before it; the germline J gene fills it in. J is TRBJ2-2 and V is TRBV19, with a tentative D call TRBD1 (6 bases). Germline assignment: CDR1 FNHDT and CDR2 SITEND (reference sequence). Trimming shortened V by 7 bases and J by 3 bases, and 10 bases separated the two germline ends. The CDR3 sequence is 13 residues long. CDR3 bases read: TGTGCCAGCTCGGGACACCACACCGGG. Protein: CASSGHHTG. The CDR3 in full is CASSGHHTGQLYF.

Concerning this clone: Gene names and germline match the mouse. The read finishes 4 residues shy of the CDR3 end, and the germline J gene is used to complete it. The V gene is TRBV13-1, the J gene TRBJ2-4; TRBD1 matches 8 bases. Germline assignment: CDR1 NSHNY and CDR2 SYGAGN. This CDR3 is built from 13 residues. CDR3 sequence: CASSAGQENTLYF. The DNA read from the CDR3 is TGTGCCAGCAGTGCGGGACAGGAAAAC.